This T cell receptor (beta chain) comes out of a study of regulatory T cells in long-lasting Graves disease. Noted time point: newly diagnosed GD, antithyroid drugs for less than 3 months. Making the TCR library involved RNA that had been extracted from PBMCs. Only a few counts were recorded for this clonotype. The CDR3 end shows no conserved phenylalanine or tryptophan, and so a read error is likely. Germline V CDR1 and CDR2: MNHEY, SVGAGI. This CDR3 is 14 amino acids long. Trimming removed 1 base at V and 3 bases at J, with 9 bases between. Combining iRepertoire HTBI primers with Arm-PCR of CDR3 regions, the authors built TCR beta libraries. TCRdb ran MiXCR on the multiplex PCR reads and lists one entry per CDR3 protein. Altogether about 220,000 distinct CDR3 sequences are present, roughly 19% being singletons, with the ten largest covering about 12%. This sample also belongs to another study, concerning T cells in Graves' hyperthyroidism and ophthalmopathy.

This chain links TRBV6-5 with TRBJ1-1; D is ambiguous. Sequencing used peripheral blood mononuclear cells (PBMCs), obtained at new diagnosis, from a patient treated with antithyroid drugs. This TCR came from a woman in her 30s with Graves disease. Written as DNA, the CDR3 is TGTGCCAGCAGTTACTTGGGCTTTGACACTGAAGCTTTCTCT. Its protein is CASSYLGFDTEAFS.